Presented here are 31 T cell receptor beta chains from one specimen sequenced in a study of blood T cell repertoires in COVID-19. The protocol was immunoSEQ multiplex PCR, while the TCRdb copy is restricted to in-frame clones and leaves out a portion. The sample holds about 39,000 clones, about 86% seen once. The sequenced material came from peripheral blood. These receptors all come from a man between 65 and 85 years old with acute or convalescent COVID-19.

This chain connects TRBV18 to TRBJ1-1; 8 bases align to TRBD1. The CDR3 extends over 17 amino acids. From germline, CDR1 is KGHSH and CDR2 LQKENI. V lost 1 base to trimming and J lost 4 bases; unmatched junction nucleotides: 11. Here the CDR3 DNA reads TGTGCCAGCTCACCACTTGGTGCAGGGGGCGCCGGCACTGAAGCTTTCTTT. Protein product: CASSPLGAGGAGTEAFF.

CDR3 region: CASSYPFGDTQYF. The CDR3 nucleotides are TGTGCCAGCAGTTACCCGTTCGGGGATACGCAGTATTTT. The V call is TRBV5-6, the J call TRBJ2-3; unclear D gene. V was clipped by 5 bases and J by 6 bases, with 13 bases between them. This CDR3 is built from 13 residues. From germline, CDR1 is SGHDT and CDR2 YYEEEE.

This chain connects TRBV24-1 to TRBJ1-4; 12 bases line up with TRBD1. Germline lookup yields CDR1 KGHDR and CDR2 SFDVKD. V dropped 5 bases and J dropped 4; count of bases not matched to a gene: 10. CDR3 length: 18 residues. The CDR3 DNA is TGTGCCACCAGTGTGAAAGGGACAGGGGGCCTATATAATGAAAAACTGTTTTTT. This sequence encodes CATSVKGTGGLYNEKLFF.

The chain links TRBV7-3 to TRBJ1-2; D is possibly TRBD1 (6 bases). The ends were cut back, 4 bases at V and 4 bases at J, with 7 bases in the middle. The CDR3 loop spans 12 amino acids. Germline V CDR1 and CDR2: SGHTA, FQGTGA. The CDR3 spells CASSSDSYGYTF. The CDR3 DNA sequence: TGTGCCAGCAGCTCGGACAGCTATGGCTACACCTTC.

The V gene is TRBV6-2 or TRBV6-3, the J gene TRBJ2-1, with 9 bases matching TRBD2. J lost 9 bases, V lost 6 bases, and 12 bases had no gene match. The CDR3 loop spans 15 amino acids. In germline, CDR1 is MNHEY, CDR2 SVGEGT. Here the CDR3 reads CASSPLAGVNFEQFF. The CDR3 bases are TGTGCCAGCAGCCCACTAGCGGGTGTCAATTTTGAGCAGTTCTTC.

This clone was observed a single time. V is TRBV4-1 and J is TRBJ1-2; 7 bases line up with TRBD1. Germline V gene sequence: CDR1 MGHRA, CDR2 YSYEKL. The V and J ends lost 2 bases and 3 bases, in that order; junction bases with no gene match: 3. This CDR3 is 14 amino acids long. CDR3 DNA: TGCGCCAGCAGCCAAAACAGGGGTCACTATGGCTACACCTTC. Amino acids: CASSQNRGHYGYTF.

The CDR3 sequence: CASSSQLAAKGTGELFF. In nucleotides, the CDR3 is TGTGCCAGCAGCTCCCAACTAGCGGCCAAGGGCACCGGGGAGCTGTTTTTT. The genes are TRBV7-2 and TRBJ2-2, with 8 bases lining up with TRBD2. Germline V lookup: CDR1 SGHTA, CDR2 FQGNSA. The CDR3 is 17 amino acids. J gave up 4 bases and V 4 bases, and 11 bases lay outside the gene matches.

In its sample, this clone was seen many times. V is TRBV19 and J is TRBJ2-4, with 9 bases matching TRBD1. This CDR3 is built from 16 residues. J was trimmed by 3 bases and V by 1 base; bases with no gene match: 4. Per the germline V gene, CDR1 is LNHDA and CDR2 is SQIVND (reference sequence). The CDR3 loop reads CASSIGTGGLKNIQYF. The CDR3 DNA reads TGTGCCAGTAGTATAGGCACAGGGGGCCTCAAAAACATTCAGTACTTC.

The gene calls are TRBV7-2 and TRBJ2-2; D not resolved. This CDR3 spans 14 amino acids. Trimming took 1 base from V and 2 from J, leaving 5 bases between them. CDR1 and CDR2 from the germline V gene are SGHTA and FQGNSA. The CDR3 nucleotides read TGTGCCAGCAGCTTAGGACAAAACACCGGGGAGCTGTTTTTT. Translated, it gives CASSLGQNTGELFF.

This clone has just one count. The CDR3 nucleotides are TGTGCCAGCAGCTACAGTCAAGAGACCCAGTACTTC. It codes for CASSYSQETQYF. The chain recombines TRBV5-6 with TRBJ2-5; D is uncertain. Germline V gene sequence: CDR1 SGHDT, CDR2 YYEEEE. Trimming cost V 3 bases and J 2 bases, with 5 bases left between them. The CDR3 length is 12 residues.

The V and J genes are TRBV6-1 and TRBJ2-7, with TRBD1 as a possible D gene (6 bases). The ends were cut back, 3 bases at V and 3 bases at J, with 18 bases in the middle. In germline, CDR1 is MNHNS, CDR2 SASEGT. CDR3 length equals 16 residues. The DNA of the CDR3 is TGTGCCAGCAGTGAGGCGACAGGCCCATCGAGCTACGAGCAGTACTTC. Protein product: CASSEATGPSSYEQYF.

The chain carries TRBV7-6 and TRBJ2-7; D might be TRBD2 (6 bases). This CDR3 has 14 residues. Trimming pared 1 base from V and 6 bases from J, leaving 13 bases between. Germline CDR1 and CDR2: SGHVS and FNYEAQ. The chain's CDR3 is CASSLGGDAPEQYF. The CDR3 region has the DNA TGTGCCAGCAGCTTAGGGGGGGACGCTCCCGAGCAGTACTTC.

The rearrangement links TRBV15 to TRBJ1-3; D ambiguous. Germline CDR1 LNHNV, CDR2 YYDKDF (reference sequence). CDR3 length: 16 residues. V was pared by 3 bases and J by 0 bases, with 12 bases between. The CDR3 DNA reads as TGTGCCACCAGCAGGCCCGGGATAGGCTCTGGAAACACCATATATTTT. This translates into CATSRPGIGSGNTIYF. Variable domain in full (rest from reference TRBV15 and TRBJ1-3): DAMVIQNPRYQVTQFGKPVTLSCSQTLNHNVMYWYQQKSSQAPKLLFHYYDKDFNNEADTPDNFQSRRPNTSFCFLDIRSPGLGDTAMYLCATSRPGIGSGNTIYFGEGSWLTVV.

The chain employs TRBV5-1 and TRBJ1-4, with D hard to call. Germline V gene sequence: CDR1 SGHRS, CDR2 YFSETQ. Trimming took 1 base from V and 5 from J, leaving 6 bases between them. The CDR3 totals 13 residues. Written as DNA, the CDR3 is TGCGCCAGCAGCTTGCGGTCCAATGAAAAACTGTTTTTT. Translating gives CASSLRSNEKLFF.

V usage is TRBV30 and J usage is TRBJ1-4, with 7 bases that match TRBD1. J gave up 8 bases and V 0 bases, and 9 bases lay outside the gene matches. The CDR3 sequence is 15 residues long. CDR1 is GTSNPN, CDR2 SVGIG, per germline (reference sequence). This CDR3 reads CAWSVQHRGGEKLFF. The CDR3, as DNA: TGTGCCTGGAGTGTACAGCACAGGGGAGGAGAAAAACTGTTTTTT.

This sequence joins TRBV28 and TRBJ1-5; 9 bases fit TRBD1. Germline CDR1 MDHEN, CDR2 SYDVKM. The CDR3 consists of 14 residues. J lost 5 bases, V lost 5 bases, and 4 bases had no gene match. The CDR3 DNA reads TGTGCCAGCAGTCCGCGACAGGGGGATCAGCCCCAGCATTTT. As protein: CASSPRQGDQPQHF.

In nucleotides, the CDR3 is TGTGCCAGCAGCCCCCTGACAGGGGCATTCAATCAGCCCCAGCATTTT. Amino acids: CASSPLTGAFNQPQHF. This sequence joins TRBV2 and TRBJ1-5; 8 bases fit TRBD1. The CDR3 is made up of 16 amino acids. J lost 3 bases, V lost 6 bases, and 10 bases had no gene match. The V gene's germline CDR1 is SNHLY and CDR2 FYNNEI.

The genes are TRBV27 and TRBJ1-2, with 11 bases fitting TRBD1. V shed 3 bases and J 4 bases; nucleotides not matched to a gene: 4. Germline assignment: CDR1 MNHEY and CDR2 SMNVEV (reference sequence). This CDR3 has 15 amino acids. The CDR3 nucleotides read TGTGCCAGCAGTTTGCTTGGGACAGGGGGCTATGGCTACACCTTC. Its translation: CASSLLGTGGYGYTF.

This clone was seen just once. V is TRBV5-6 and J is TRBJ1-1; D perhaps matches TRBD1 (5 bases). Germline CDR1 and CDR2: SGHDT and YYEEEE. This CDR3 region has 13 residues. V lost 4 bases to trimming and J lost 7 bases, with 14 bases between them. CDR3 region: CASSLTATDEAFF. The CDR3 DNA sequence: TGTGCCAGCAGCCTGACAGCGACAGATGAAGCTTTCTTT.

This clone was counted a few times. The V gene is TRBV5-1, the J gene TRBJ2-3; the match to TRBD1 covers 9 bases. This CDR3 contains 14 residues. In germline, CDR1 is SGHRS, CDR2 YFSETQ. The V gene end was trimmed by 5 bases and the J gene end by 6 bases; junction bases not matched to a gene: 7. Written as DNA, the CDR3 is TGCGCCAGCAGGCCCGGGACAGGGCCCGATACGCAGTATTTT. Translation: CASRPGTGPDTQYF.

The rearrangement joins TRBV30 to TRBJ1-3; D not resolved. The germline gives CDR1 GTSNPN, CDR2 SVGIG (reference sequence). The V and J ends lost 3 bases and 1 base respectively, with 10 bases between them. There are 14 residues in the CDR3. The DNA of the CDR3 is TGTGCCTGGAGGCGAATCCGGTCTGGAAACACCATATATTTT. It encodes CAWRRIRSGNTIYF.

The CDR3 here is CATVTSGDTKQFF. CDR3 coding DNA: TGTGCCACCGTGACTAGCGGGGACACCAAGCAGTTCTTC. The rearrangement uses TRBV10-3 and TRBJ2-1; 11 nucleotides agree with TRBD2. The CDR3 runs to 13 residues. In germline, CDR1 is ENHRY, CDR2 SYGVKD. With V trimmed by 10 bases and J by 11 bases, 10 bases remained unmatched.

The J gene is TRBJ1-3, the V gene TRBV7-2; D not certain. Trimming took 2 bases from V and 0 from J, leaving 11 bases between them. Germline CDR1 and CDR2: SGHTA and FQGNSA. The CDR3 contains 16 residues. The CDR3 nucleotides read TGTGCCAGCAGCTTACCGTTACAACACTCTGGAAACACCATATATTTT. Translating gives CASSLPLQHSGNTIYF. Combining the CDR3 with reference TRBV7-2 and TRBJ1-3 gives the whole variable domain GAGVSQSPSNKVTEKGKDVELRCDPISGHTALYWYRQSLGQGLEFLIYFQGNSAPDKSGLPSDRFSAERTGGSVSTLTIQRTQQEDSAVYLCASSLPLQHSGNTIYFGEGSWLTVV.

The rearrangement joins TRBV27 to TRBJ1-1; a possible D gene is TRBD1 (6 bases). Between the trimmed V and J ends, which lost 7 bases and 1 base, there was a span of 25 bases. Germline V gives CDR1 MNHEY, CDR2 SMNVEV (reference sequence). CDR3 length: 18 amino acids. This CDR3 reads CASTSLPGHQGWNTEAFF. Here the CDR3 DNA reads TGTGCCAGCACCTCACTCCCGGGACACCAAGGGTGGAACACTGAAGCTTTCTTT.

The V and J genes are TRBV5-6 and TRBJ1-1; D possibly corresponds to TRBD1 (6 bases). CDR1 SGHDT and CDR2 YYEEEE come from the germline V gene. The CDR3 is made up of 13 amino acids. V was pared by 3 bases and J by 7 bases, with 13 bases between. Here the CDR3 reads CASSYPGGGEAFF. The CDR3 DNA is TGTGCCAGCAGCTACCCGGGGGGCGGTGAAGCTTTCTTT.

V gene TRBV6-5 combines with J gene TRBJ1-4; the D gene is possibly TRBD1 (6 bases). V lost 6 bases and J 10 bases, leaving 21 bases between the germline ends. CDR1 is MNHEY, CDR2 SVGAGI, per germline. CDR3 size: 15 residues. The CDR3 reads CASRYTGSGGGKLFF. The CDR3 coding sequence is TGTGCCAGCAGATATACAGGGAGTGGGGGGGGAAAACTGTTTTTT.

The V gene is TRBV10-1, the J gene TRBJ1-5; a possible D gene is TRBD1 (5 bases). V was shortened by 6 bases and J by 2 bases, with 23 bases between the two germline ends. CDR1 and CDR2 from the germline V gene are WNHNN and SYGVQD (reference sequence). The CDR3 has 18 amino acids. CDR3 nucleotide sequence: TGCGCCAGCAGGAGGGACTGCCAGCTCCCGCGGTGCAATCAGCCCCAGCATTTT. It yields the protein CASRRDCQLPRCNQPQHF.

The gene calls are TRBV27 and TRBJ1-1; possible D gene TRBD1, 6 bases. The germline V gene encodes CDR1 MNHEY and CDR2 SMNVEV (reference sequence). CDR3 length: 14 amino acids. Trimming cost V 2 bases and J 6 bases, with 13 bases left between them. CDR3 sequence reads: CASSLTYRAAEAFF. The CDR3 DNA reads TGTGCCAGCAGTTTAACTTACAGGGCTGCTGAAGCTTTCTTT.

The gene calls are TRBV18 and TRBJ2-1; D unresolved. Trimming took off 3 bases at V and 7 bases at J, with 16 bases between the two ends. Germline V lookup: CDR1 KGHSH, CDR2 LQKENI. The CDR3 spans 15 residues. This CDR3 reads CASSPTSVGLNEQFF. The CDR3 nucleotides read TGTGCCAGCTCACCGACGAGCGTGGGTTTGAATGAGCAGTTCTTC. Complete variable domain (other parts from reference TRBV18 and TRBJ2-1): NAGVMQNPRHLVRRRGQEARLRCSPMKGHSHVYWYRQLPEEGLKFMVYLQKENIIDESGMPKERFSAEFPKEGPSILRIQQVVRGDSAAYFCASSPTSVGLNEQFFGPGTRLTVL.

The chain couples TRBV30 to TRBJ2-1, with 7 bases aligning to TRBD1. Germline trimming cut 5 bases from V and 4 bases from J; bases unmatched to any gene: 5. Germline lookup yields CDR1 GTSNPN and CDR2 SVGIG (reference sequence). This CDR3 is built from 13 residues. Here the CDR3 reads CAWAGTDYNEQFF. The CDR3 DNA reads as TGTGCCTGGGCCGGGACAGATTACAATGAGCAGTTCTTC.

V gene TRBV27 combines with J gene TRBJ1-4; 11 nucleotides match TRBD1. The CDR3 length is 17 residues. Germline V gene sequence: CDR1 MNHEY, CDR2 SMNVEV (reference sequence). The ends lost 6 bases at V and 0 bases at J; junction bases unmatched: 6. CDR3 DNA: TGTGCCAGCAGCCTATGGGGACAGGGGGCAACTAATGAAAAACTGTTTTTT. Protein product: CASSLWGQGATNEKLFF.